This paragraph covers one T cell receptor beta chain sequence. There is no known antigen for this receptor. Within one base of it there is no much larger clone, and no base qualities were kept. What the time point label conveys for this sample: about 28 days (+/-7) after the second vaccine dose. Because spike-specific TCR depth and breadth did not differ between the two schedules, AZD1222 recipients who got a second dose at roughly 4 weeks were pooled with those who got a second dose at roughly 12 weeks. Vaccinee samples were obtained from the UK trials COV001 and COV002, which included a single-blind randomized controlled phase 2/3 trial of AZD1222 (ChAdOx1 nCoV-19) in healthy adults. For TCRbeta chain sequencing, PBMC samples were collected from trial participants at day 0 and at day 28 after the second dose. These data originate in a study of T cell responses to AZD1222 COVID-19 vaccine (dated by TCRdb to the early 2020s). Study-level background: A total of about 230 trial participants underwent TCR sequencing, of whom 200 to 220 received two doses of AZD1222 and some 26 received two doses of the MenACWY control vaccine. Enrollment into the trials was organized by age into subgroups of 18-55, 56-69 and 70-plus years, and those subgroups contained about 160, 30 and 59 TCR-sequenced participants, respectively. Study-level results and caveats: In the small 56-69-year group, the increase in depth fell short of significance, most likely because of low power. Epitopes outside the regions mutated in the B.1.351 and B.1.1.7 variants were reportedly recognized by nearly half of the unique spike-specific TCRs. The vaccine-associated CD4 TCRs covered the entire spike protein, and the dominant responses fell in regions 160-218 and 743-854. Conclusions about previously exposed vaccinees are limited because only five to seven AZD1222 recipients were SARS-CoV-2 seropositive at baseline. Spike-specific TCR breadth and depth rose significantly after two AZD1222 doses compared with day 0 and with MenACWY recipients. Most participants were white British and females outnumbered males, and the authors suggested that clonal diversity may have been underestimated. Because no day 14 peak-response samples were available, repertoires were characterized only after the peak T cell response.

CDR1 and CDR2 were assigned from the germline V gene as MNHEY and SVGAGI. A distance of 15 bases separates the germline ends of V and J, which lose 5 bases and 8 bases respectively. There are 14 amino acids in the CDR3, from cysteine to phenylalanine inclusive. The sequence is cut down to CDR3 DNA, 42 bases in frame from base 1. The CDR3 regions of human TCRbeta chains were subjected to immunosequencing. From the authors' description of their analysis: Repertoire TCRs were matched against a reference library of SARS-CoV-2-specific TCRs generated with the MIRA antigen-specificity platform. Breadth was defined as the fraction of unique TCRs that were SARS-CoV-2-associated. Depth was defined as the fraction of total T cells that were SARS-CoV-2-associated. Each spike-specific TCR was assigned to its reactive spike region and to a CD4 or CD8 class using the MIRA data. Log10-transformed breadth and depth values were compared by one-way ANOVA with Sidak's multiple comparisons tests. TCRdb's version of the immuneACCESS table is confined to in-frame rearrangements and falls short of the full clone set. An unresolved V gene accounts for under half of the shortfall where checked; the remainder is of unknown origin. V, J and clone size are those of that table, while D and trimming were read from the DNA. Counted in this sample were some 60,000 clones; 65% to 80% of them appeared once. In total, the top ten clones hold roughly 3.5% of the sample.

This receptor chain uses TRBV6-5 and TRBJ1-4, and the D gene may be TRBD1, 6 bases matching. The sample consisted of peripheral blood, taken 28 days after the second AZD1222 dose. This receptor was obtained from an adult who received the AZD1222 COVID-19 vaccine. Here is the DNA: TGTGCCAGCAGTCCCCAGGGGAGTGACGAAAAACTGTTTTTT. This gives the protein CASSPQGSDEKLFF.